This TCR beta chain appears in the sequencing data of a study of radiotherapy plus CTLA-4 blockade in lung cancer (dated by TCRdb to the late 2010s). Background for the entire study: Objective responses were observed in approximately 17% of enrolled patients, and disease control was achieved in approximately 29%. Overall results and qualifications from the work: Increased serum interferon-beta after radiation, together with early dynamic changes in blood T cell clones, were reported to be the strongest predictors of response. After treatment with radiotherapy and ipilimumab, TCR clones that came from tumors expanded in the peripheral blood.

In this study, focal radiation therapy paired with CTLA-4 blockade (ipilimumab) was tested in patients who had chemo-refractory metastatic non-small-cell lung cancer. Library prep was done by the immunoSEQ multiplex PCR assay. TCRdb took this table from immuneACCESS and kept in-frame rearrangements with V and J called. Such tables lack part of the clones; where checked against another copy, unresolved V genes explain under half of the gap, and the rest is unexplained. Recorded for this sample are approximately 73,000 clones; around 90% of them occurred a single time. The ten largest clones capture 40% of the sample. To note about this clone: Its antigen is still unknown. The record has no base qualities; no much larger clone is one base away.

This sequence originates from a human donor with non-small cell lung cancer that progressed on radiotherapy plus ipilimumab. The material was peripheral blood, obtained from a patient treated with radiotherapy plus ipilimumab.

The DNA sequence follows: TGCAGCGTTGACGGCAGGGCTCTCATGAACACTGAAGCTTTCTTT. Translated, it gives CSVDGRALMNTEAFF. Rearrangement joined TRBV29-1 to TRBJ1-1; the D gene is perhaps TRBD1, from 5 matching bases. CDR1 SQVTM and CDR2 ANQGSEA were looked up in the germline V gene. Deletion took 3 bases off V and 0 bases off J, with a span of 14 bases between the germline ends. The CDR3 holds 15 amino acids from the cysteine to the phenylalanine. Only CDR3 DNA is held: 45 bases, read in frame from base 1. Reference TRBV29-1 and TRBJ1-1 genes cover what lies past the CDR3, so the full variable domain is SAVISQKPSRDICQRGTSLTIQCQVDSQVTMMFWYRQQPGQSLTLIATANQGSEATYESGFVIDKFPISRPNLTFSTLTVSNMSPEDSSIYLCSVDGRALMNTEAFFGQGTRLTVV.